The 28 T cell receptor beta chains in this list originate from one sample, sequenced in a study of cytomegalovirus exposure and HLA in healthy donors. Researchers ran the PCR with 60 Vbeta and 13 Jbeta primers. TCRdb's copy holds only in-frame clones and misses some; the assay was immunoSEQ multiplex PCR. The sample has some 100,000 clones; under 80% are singletons. Sequencing input: PBMCs. The receptors were sampled from a middle-aged man in good health and CMV-seronegative.

This chain joins TRBV5-8 and TRBJ1-5; TRBD1 aligns across 9 bases. The germline V gene has CDR1 SGHTS and CDR2 YDEGEE. The V segment lost 3 bases and the J segment 0 bases; nucleotides outside the gene matches: 10. CDR3 length: 18 residues. The CDR3 nucleotides are TGTGCCAGCAGCTCCCCGGGACAGGGAGTTTATAGCAATCAGCCCCAGCATTTT. The encoded protein is CASSSPGQGVYSNQPQHF.

The rearrangement links TRBV2 to TRBJ1-2; 7 bases are a match to TRBD1. Per germline, CDR1 SNHLY and CDR2 FYNNEI. Unmatched junction bases numbered 12, after V lost 4 bases and J lost 4 bases. The CDR3 contains 16 residues. CDR3 protein: CASSGWRGPAGYGYTF. The CDR3 nucleotides are TGTGCCAGCAGTGGATGGAGGGGGCCGGCTGGCTATGGCTACACCTTC.

The rearrangement links TRBV7-2 to TRBJ2-7; possibly TRBD1 for D (6 bases). The CDR3 sequence is 14 residues long. The germline V and J ends were trimmed by 5 bases and 2 bases, with 13 bases remaining between them. Per the germline V gene, CDR1 is SGHTA and CDR2 is FQGNSA. The CDR3: CASSPKAGAYEQYV. The DNA for the CDR3 is TGTGCCAGCAGCCCCAAGGCAGGGGCCTACGAGCAGTACGTC.

The chain recombines TRBV14 with TRBJ1-2; D not resolved. This CDR3 contains 17 residues. Germline V gene sequence: CDR1 SGHDN, CDR2 FVKESK. V was shortened by 4 bases and J by 0 bases, with 18 bases between the two germline ends. In DNA, the CDR3 is TGTGCCAGCAGCCCACCCACCGGGTCCCACTCTAACTATGGCTACACCTTC. Protein product: CASSPPTGSHSNYGYTF.

The V and J genes are TRBV19 and TRBJ1-3, with D possibly matching TRBD1 (6 bases). Trimming took 4 bases from V and 2 from J, leaving 9 bases between them. CDR3 length: 14 amino acids. Looked up from germline, CDR1 is LNHDA and CDR2 is SQIVND (reference sequence). The CDR3 DNA follows: TGTGCCAGTAGTACCGGGACAACTGGAAACACCATATATTTT. This translates into CASSTGTTGNTIYF.

J is TRBJ1-3 and V is TRBV7-2; D not certain. Between the trimmed V and J ends, which lost 5 bases and 0 bases, there was a span of 11 bases. The CDR3 extends over 15 amino acids. Germline lookup yields CDR1 SGHTA and CDR2 FQGNSA. The CDR3 coding sequence is TGTGCCAGCAGCCCGTCGAGGTCCTCTGGAAACACCATATATTTT. Amino acids: CASSPSRSSGNTIYF.

V usage is TRBV4-3 and J usage is TRBJ2-1, with 11 bases that match TRBD2. Germline values: CDR1 LGHNA, CDR2 YSLEER. V lost 0 bases to trimming and J lost 5 bases; unmatched junction nucleotides: 12. The CDR3 covers 19 residues. In nucleotides, the CDR3 is TGCGCCAGCAGCCAAGATGGTCCGGGCACTAGCGGGGGTGACAATGAGCAGTTCTTC. As protein: CASSQDGPGTSGGDNEQFF.

This clone was detected only once. J is TRBJ1-1 and V is TRBV29-1; D is undetermined. Trimming took 6 bases from V and 7 from J, leaving 9 bases between them. The CDR3 runs 10 residues. The germline gives CDR1 SQVTM, CDR2 ANQGSEA. The CDR3 here is CSVEVSEAFF. The CDR3 DNA sequence: TGCAGCGTGGAGGTCAGTGAAGCTTTCTTT. The full variable domain, completed using reference TRBV29-1 and TRBJ1-1, is SAVISQKPSRDICQRGTSLTIQCQVDSQVTMMFWYRQQPGQSLTLIATANQGSEATYESGFVIDKFPISRPNLTFSTLTVSNMSPEDSSIYLCSVEVSEAFFGQGTRLTVV.

The J gene is TRBJ1-3, the V gene TRBV9, with TRBD1 matching 9 bases. Trimming cost V 4 bases and J 2 bases; bases outside gene matches: 10. Germline-derived CDR1 and CDR2 are SGDLS and YYNGEE. This CDR3 comprises 17 residues. The CDR3 loop reads CASSPSSGTGTGNTIYF. CDR3 bases: TGTGCCAGCAGCCCTTCCTCCGGGACAGGGACTGGAAACACCATATATTTT. Full variable domain (remainder filled in from reference TRBV9 and TRBJ1-3): DSGVTQTPKHLITATGQRVTLRCSPRSGDLSVYWYQQSLDQGLQFLIQYYNGEERAKGNILERFSAQQFPDLHSELNLSSLELGDSALYFCASSPSSGTGTGNTIYFGEGSWLTVV.

This chain uses TRBV18 with TRBJ1-5; no clear D gene. The CDR3 runs 15 residues. The germline V and J ends were trimmed by 3 bases and 0 bases, with 9 bases remaining between them. Germline V lookup: CDR1 KGHSH, CDR2 LQKENI. The CDR3 spells CASSPAGDSNQPQHF. CDR3 coding DNA: TGTGCCAGCTCACCGGCGGGAGATAGCAATCAGCCCCAGCATTTT. The whole variable domain, filled in from reference TRBV18 and TRBJ1-5, reads NAGVMQNPRHLVRRRGQEARLRCSPMKGHSHVYWYRQLPEEGLKFMVYLQKENIIDESGMPKERFSAEFPKEGPSILRIQQVVRGDSAAYFCASSPAGDSNQPQHFGDGTRLSIL.

This chain connects TRBV15 to TRBJ1-1, with TRBD1 identical over 7 bases. The germline V gene has CDR1 LNHNV and CDR2 YYDKDF (reference sequence). With 6 bases clipped from V and 0 bases from J, the junction kept 10 bases outside the gene matches. The CDR3 length is 16 residues. The CDR3 is CATRQTGAPMNTEAFF. DNA of the CDR3: TGTGCCACCAGACAAACAGGGGCTCCAATGAACACTGAAGCTTTCTTT.

The chain has TRBV10-2 and TRBJ2-7; the match to TRBD1 covers 8 bases. The CDR3 contains 15 residues. Germline trimming cut 0 bases from V and 2 bases from J; bases unmatched to any gene: 3. Germline CDR1 WSHSY, CDR2 SAAADI. This CDR3 reads CASSESQGAPYEQYF. CDR3 nucleotides: TGCGCCAGCAGTGAGTCGCAGGGGGCCCCCTACGAGCAGTACTTC.

V gene TRBV6-1 combines with J gene TRBJ2-7; TRBD1 aligns across 10 bases. Trimming cost V 5 bases and J 5 bases; bases outside gene matches: 9. Germline CDR1 and CDR2: MNHNS and SASEGT. The CDR3 length is 15 residues. The CDR3 here is CASSPRQGAYHEQYF. The CDR3 nucleotides read TGTGCCAGCAGTCCGCGACAGGGGGCTTACCACGAGCAGTACTTC.

This chain joins TRBV7-3 and TRBJ1-1, with D perhaps matching TRBD1 (5 bases). This CDR3 has 14 residues. In germline, CDR1 is SGHTA, CDR2 FQGTGA. Trimming left V 5 bases short and J 3 bases short, with 13 bases between. The CDR3 sequence is CASSPQGGDTEAFF. The CDR3 bases are TGTGCCAGCAGCCCCCAGGGAGGGGACACTGAAGCTTTCTTT.

Regarding this clone: A read error may produce the germline difference seen at one junction end. Additional DNA sequences in this sample encode the identical CDR3. The rearrangement joins TRBV6-5 to TRBJ1-6; D perhaps matches TRBD1 (6 bases). This CDR3 is built from 15 residues. Per germline, CDR1 MNHEY and CDR2 SVGAGI. Here the CDR3 reads CASSQTDRSNSPLHF. CDR3 in DNA: TGTGCCAGCAGCCAGACCGACAGGTCTAATTCCCCCCTCCACTTT.

CDR3 DNA: TGCGCCAGCAGCTGGCGACAGGGGAGTTCCACTGAAGCTTTCTTT. This sequence encodes CASSWRQGSSTEAFF. The chain recombines TRBV5-1 with TRBJ1-1, with 8 bases fitting TRBD1. Germline CDR1 and CDR2: SGHRS and YFSETQ. The V segment lost 3 bases and the J segment 4 bases; nucleotides outside the gene matches: 8. The CDR3 covers 15 residues.

The chain is built from TRBV5-5 and TRBJ2-5, with D possibly being TRBD2 (5 bases). The V gene's germline CDR1 is SGHKS and CDR2 YYEKEE (reference sequence). The CDR3 runs to 14 residues. With 0 bases removed from V and 2 bases from J, the gap between germline ends came to 8 bases. CDR3 nucleotides: TGTGCCAGCAGCTTGGTGACTACTCAAGAGACCCAGTACTTC. This translates into CASSLVTTQETQYF.

J is TRBJ2-3 and V is TRBV2; possibly TRBD2 for D (6 bases). This CDR3 is built from 15 residues. Germline CDR1 and CDR2: SNHLY and FYNNEI. The ends were cut back, 0 bases at V and 4 bases at J, with 11 bases in the middle. The CDR3 nucleotides are TGTGCCAGCAGTGAAGCGCTTACGGGGGCAGATACGCAGTATTTT. As protein: CASSEALTGADTQYF. Using reference TRBV2 and TRBJ2-3 for the parts outside the CDR3, the full variable domain is EPEVTQTPSHQVTQMGQEVILRCVPISNHLYFYWYRQILGQKVEFLVSFYNNEISEKSEIFDDQFSVERPDGSNFTLKIRSTKLEDSAMYFCASSEALTGADTQYFGPGTRLTVL.

The chain is built from TRBV7-2 and TRBJ2-5; TRBD2 aligns across 14 bases. Germline CDR1 is SGHTA and CDR2 is FQGNSA. V lost 4 bases to trimming and J lost 5 bases; unmatched junction nucleotides: 9. The CDR3 is made up of 17 amino acids. The CDR3 sequence is CASSSRGLAGAFETQYF. DNA for the CDR3: TGTGCCAGCAGCTCCCGGGGACTAGCGGGGGCTTTTGAGACCCAGTACTTC.

The chain has TRBV5-1 and TRBJ2-5, with TRBD2 matching 8 bases. The V gene's germline CDR1 is SGHRS and CDR2 YFSETQ. The CDR3 consists of 16 residues. With V trimmed by 3 bases and J by 8 bases, 15 bases remained unmatched. The chain's CDR3 is CASSSSWTGGVDTQYF. The CDR3 region has the DNA TGCGCCAGCAGCTCCTCTTGGACGGGGGGGGTTGATACCCAGTACTTC.

V is TRBV28 and J is TRBJ1-2; 7 nucleotides line up with TRBD1. The CDR3 is made up of 13 amino acids. Germline V CDR1 and CDR2: MDHEN, SYDVKM. V gave up 5 bases and J gave up 5 bases; unmatched junction bases: 5. The CDR3 sequence is CASSPGQVYGYTF. The CDR3, as DNA: TGTGCCAGCAGTCCCGGACAGGTATATGGCTACACCTTC.

This clone has a single count. CDR3 residues: CASSFGVPKNIQYF. The CDR3 bases are TGTGCCAGCAGTTTCGGGGTTCCCAAAAACATTCAGTACTTC. The chain is built from TRBV27 and TRBJ2-4; TRBD2 might be the D (5 bases). V dropped 3 bases and J dropped 2 bases, with 8 bases sitting between them. The germline gives CDR1 MNHEY, CDR2 SMNVEV (reference sequence). The CDR3 loop spans 14 amino acids.

The chain combines TRBV5-1 with TRBJ2-7; perhaps TRBD1 as D (6 bases). The CDR3 covers 15 residues. Germline CDR1 SGHRS, CDR2 YFSETQ. Trimming took off 1 base at V and 0 bases at J, with 11 bases between the two ends. Written as DNA, the CDR3 is TGCGCCAGCAGCTTGACAGGGTCCGACTCCTACGAGCAGTACGTC. Translating it yields CASSLTGSDSYEQYV.

This chain uses TRBV18 with TRBJ1-2, with D tentatively TRBD1 (6 bases). V dropped 3 bases and J dropped 8 bases, with 16 bases sitting between them. The CDR3 sequence is 14 residues long. CDR1 is KGHSH, CDR2 LQKENI, per germline. The CDR3 DNA reads as TGTGCCAGCTCACCGAACAGGGTTTCAGAAGGCTACACCTTC. This encodes CASSPNRVSEGYTF.

The rearrangement joins TRBV18 to TRBJ2-3; tentatively, D is TRBD2 (6 bases). The length of the CDR3 is 15 residues. V lost 3 bases and J 4 bases, leaving 14 bases between the germline ends. Germline values: CDR1 KGHSH, CDR2 LQKENI. The CDR3: CASSPGGASADTQYF. The CDR3 coding sequence is TGTGCCAGCTCACCGGGCGGGGCTAGCGCAGATACGCAGTATTTT.

The table lists this clone with a count of one. Here the CDR3 reads CASSARALAGGQGPYNEQFF. The CDR3 DNA reads TGTGCCAGCAGCGCAAGGGCTTTAGCGGGGGGCCAGGGCCCCTACAATGAGCAGTTCTTC. The V and J genes are TRBV7-3 and TRBJ2-1, with TRBD2 identical over 10 bases. The CDR3 loop spans 20 amino acids. The V gene's germline CDR1 is SGHTA and CDR2 FQGTGA. V lost 5 bases and J lost 2; bases outside the gene matches: 18.

The chain has TRBV7-9 and TRBJ2-5; 8 nucleotides match TRBD1. Matching the DNA end better, TRBJ2-7 makes the J call doubtful. Germline V gives CDR1 SEHNR, CDR2 FQNEAQ (reference sequence). This CDR3 region has 15 residues. Here the CDR3 reads CASSPGTGLSYEQYF. CDR3 sequence (DNA): TGTGCCAGCAGCCCCGGGACAGGACTCTCCTACGAGCAGTACTTC.

V and J are TRBV5-1 and TRBJ2-2; the match to TRBD1 covers 7 bases. CDR1 is SGHRS, CDR2 YFSETQ, per germline. V lost 0 bases to trimming and J lost 7 bases; unmatched junction nucleotides: 9. The CDR3 covers 16 residues. For the CDR3, the DNA is TGCGCCAGCAGCTTGGTCACAGGGGTGGTATTCGGGGAGCTGTTTTTT. Translated: CASSLVTGVVFGELFF. Filled out from reference TRBV5-1 and TRBJ2-2, the complete variable domain reads KAGVTQTPRYLIKTRGQQVTLSCSPISGHRSVSWYQQTPGQGLQFLFEYFSETQRNKGNFPGRFSGRQFSNSRSEMNVSTLELGDSALYLCASSLVTGVVFGELFFGEGSRLTVL.